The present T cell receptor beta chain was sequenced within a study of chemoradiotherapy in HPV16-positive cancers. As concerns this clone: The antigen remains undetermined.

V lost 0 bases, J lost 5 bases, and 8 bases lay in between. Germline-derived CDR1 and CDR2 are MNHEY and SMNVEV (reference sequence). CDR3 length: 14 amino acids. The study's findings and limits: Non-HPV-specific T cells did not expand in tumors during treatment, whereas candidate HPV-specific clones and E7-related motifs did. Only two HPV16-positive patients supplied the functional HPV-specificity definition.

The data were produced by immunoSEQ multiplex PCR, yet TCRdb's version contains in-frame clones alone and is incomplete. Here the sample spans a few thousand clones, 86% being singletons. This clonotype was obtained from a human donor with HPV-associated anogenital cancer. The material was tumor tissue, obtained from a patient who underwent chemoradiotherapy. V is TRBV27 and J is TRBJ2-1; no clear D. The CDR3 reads CASSLSSGNNEQFF. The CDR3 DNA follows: TGTGCCAGCAGTTTATCATCCGGAAACAATGAGCAGTTCTTC.